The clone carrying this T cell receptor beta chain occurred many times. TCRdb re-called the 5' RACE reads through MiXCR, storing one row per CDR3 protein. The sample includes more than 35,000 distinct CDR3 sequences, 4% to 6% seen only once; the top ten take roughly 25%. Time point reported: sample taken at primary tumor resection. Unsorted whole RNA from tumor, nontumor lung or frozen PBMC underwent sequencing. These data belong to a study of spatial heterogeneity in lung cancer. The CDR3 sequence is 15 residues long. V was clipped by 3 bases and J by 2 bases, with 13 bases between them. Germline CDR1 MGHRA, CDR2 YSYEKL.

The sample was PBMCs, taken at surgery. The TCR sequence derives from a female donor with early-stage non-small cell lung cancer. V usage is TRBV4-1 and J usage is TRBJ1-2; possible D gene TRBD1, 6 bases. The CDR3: CASSHPPQGNYGYTF. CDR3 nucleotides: TGCGCCAGCAGCCACCCACCCCAGGGGAACTATGGCTACACCTTC.